Listed below are T cell receptor beta chains from one sample, sequenced in a study of cytomegalovirus exposure and HLA in healthy donors. Profiling relied on immunoSEQ multiplex PCR, and the TCRdb table lists in-frame clones only, not all of them. The sample lists roughly 110,000 clones, over 75% occurring once. The source material was PBMCs. The receptors stem from a woman aged 18-29 years in good health and CMV-seronegative. CDR3s include the opening cysteine and the closing phenylalanine or tryptophan. The D gene is left open where the match is weak. A clone size is listed for some rows: how often the clone was seen (once, few, many), or a class if it is expanded.

clone size: .
J gene: TRBJ2-7
D gene: TRBD2
V gene: TRBV6-1
CDR3 protein: CASSGGTSGNYEQYF

clone size: .
J gene: TRBJ1-1
D gene: .
V gene: TRBV9
CDR3 protein: CASSVVSTEAFF

clone size: .
J gene: TRBJ1-1
D gene: TRBD1
V gene: TRBV7-8
CDR3 protein: CASSLGRGPVFMNTEAFF

clone size: .
J gene: TRBJ2-3
D gene: .
V gene: TRBV5-1
CDR3 protein: CASSSTGRSSTDTQYF

clone size: once
J gene: TRBJ1-2
D gene: .
V gene: TRBV6-6
CDR3 protein: CASSYRGGGYTF

clone size: .
J gene: TRBJ2-3
D gene: .
V gene: TRBV7-9
CDR3 protein: CASSPGADTQYF

clone size: .
J gene: TRBJ1-6
D gene: TRBD1
V gene: TRBV7-8
CDR3 protein: CASGTGFIGSPLHF

clone size: .
J gene: TRBJ2-1
D gene: .
V gene: TRBV10-1
CDR3 protein: CASSVPGDYSEQFF

clone size: .
J gene: TRBJ2-2
D gene: .
V gene: TRBV5-5
CDR3 protein: CASSFLTASNTGELFF

clone size: .
J gene: TRBJ1-4
D gene: .
V gene: TRBV28
CDR3 protein: CASSTSEGAPREKLFF

clone size: .
J gene: TRBJ2-1
D gene: .
V gene: TRBV4-2
CDR3 protein: CASSQEKIGGSRPLNNEQFF

clone size: .
J gene: TRBJ2-2
D gene: .
V gene: TRBV7-9
CDR3 protein: CASSQGAGFYTGELFF

clone size: .
J gene: TRBJ2-7
D gene: .
V gene: TRBV5-1
CDR3 protein: CASSLESLREQYF

clone size: once
J gene: TRBJ1-2
D gene: TRBD1
V gene: TRBV2
CDR3 protein: CASSPRGLYGYTF

clone size: .
J gene: TRBJ2-1
D gene: TRBD2
V gene: TRBV6-5
CDR3 protein: CASSYSSSGGNEQFF

clone size: .
J gene: TRBJ1-1
D gene: .
V gene: TRBV6-5
CDR3 protein: CASGRDLDTEAFF

clone size: .
J gene: TRBJ2-5
D gene: TRBD1
V gene: TRBV10-3
CDR3 protein: CAISGSGTGMETQYF

clone size: .
J gene: TRBJ2-1
D gene: .
V gene: TRBV14
CDR3 protein: CASSQESDRGLAGGNEQFF

clone size: .
J gene: TRBJ1-1
D gene: .
V gene: TRBV13
CDR3 protein: CASRSQGGVTEAFF

clone size: .
J gene: TRBJ1-1
D gene: .
V gene: TRBV6-1
CDR3 protein: CASSADPTRGGTEAFF

clone size: few
J gene: TRBJ2-7
D gene: .
V gene: TRBV28
CDR3 protein: CASSYAGFSYEQYF

clone size: .
J gene: TRBJ2-2
D gene: TRBD1
V gene: TRBV19
CDR3 protein: CASTRQGGNTGELFF

clone size: .
J gene: TRBJ2-1
D gene: TRBD1
V gene: TRBV7-8
CDR3 protein: CASSRGGTGHNEQFF

clone size: .
J gene: TRBJ1-1
D gene: .
V gene: TRBV30
CDR3 protein: CAWSAQGSTEAFF

clone size: .
J gene: TRBJ1-1
D gene: TRBD1
V gene: TRBV6-6
CDR3 protein: CATQTRGRTSEAFF

clone size: .
J gene: TRBJ2-3
D gene: .
V gene: TRBV18
CDR3 protein: CASSPLWENSDTQYF

clone size: .
J gene: TRBJ2-1
D gene: TRBD2
V gene: TRBV5-1
CDR3 protein: CASSLAVLAGGSDEQFF

clone size: .
J gene: TRBJ2-5
D gene: .
V gene: TRBV6-6
CDR3 protein: CASSYSDGEETQYF

clone size: .
J gene: TRBJ2-7
D gene: .
V gene: TRBV29-1
CDR3 protein: CSGTSSYEQYF

clone size: .
J gene: TRBJ1-2
D gene: .
V gene: TRBV5-1
CDR3 protein: CASSLRAGIGYGYTF

clone size: .
J gene: TRBJ2-5
D gene: .
V gene: TRBV10-3
CDR3 protein: CAISEFGQAQETQYF

clone size: .
J gene: TRBJ1-1
D gene: .
V gene: TRBV10-3
CDR3 protein: CAISGGETEAFF

clone size: .
J gene: TRBJ1-5
D gene: .
V gene: TRBV29-1
CDR3 protein: CSVGLGPQQPQHF

clone size: .
J gene: TRBJ1-2
D gene: .
V gene: TRBV6-4
CDR3 protein: CASSVGAGDRRGYTF

clone size: .
J gene: TRBJ2-7
D gene: .
V gene: TRBV19
CDR3 protein: CASSIGRSYEQYF

clone size: once
J gene: TRBJ2-6
D gene: .
V gene: TRBV15
CDR3 protein: CATSRGPGSGANVLTF

clone size: .
J gene: TRBJ1-1
D gene: TRBD1
V gene: TRBV15
CDR3 protein: CATSSDQGVHTEAFF

clone size: few
J gene: TRBJ2-7
D gene: TRBD2
V gene: TRBV5-4
CDR3 protein: CASRNEVASGSGEQYF

clone size: .
J gene: TRBJ1-5
D gene: .
V gene: TRBV6-5
CDR3 protein: CASWLRGGDNQPQHF

clone size: few
J gene: TRBJ2-3
D gene: TRBD2
V gene: TRBV30
CDR3 protein: CAWSVPGGVTDTQYF

clone size: .
J gene: TRBJ1-5
D gene: .
V gene: TRBV6-5
CDR3 protein: CASSYHRAGDQPQHF

clone size: .
J gene: TRBJ1-2
D gene: .
V gene: TRBV7-8
CDR3 protein: CASSSNSYGYTF

clone size: .
J gene: TRBJ1-2
D gene: TRBD1
V gene: TRBV11-2
CDR3 protein: CASSLGQGYTF

clone size: .
J gene: TRBJ1-3
D gene: .
V gene: TRBV19
CDR3 protein: CASREDSSGNTIYF

clone size: .
J gene: TRBJ1-2
D gene: TRBD1
V gene: TRBV30
CDR3 protein: CACRTGMGGYTF

clone size: .
J gene: TRBJ1-1
D gene: .
V gene: TRBV6-5
CDR3 protein: CASSYSMVAGNTEAFF

clone size: .
J gene: TRBJ1-2
D gene: TRBD1
V gene: TRBV7-2
CDR3 protein: CASRRTGGGYTF

clone size: .
J gene: TRBJ2-1
D gene: TRBD2
V gene: TRBV7-2
CDR3 protein: CASSIISGAGGNEQFF